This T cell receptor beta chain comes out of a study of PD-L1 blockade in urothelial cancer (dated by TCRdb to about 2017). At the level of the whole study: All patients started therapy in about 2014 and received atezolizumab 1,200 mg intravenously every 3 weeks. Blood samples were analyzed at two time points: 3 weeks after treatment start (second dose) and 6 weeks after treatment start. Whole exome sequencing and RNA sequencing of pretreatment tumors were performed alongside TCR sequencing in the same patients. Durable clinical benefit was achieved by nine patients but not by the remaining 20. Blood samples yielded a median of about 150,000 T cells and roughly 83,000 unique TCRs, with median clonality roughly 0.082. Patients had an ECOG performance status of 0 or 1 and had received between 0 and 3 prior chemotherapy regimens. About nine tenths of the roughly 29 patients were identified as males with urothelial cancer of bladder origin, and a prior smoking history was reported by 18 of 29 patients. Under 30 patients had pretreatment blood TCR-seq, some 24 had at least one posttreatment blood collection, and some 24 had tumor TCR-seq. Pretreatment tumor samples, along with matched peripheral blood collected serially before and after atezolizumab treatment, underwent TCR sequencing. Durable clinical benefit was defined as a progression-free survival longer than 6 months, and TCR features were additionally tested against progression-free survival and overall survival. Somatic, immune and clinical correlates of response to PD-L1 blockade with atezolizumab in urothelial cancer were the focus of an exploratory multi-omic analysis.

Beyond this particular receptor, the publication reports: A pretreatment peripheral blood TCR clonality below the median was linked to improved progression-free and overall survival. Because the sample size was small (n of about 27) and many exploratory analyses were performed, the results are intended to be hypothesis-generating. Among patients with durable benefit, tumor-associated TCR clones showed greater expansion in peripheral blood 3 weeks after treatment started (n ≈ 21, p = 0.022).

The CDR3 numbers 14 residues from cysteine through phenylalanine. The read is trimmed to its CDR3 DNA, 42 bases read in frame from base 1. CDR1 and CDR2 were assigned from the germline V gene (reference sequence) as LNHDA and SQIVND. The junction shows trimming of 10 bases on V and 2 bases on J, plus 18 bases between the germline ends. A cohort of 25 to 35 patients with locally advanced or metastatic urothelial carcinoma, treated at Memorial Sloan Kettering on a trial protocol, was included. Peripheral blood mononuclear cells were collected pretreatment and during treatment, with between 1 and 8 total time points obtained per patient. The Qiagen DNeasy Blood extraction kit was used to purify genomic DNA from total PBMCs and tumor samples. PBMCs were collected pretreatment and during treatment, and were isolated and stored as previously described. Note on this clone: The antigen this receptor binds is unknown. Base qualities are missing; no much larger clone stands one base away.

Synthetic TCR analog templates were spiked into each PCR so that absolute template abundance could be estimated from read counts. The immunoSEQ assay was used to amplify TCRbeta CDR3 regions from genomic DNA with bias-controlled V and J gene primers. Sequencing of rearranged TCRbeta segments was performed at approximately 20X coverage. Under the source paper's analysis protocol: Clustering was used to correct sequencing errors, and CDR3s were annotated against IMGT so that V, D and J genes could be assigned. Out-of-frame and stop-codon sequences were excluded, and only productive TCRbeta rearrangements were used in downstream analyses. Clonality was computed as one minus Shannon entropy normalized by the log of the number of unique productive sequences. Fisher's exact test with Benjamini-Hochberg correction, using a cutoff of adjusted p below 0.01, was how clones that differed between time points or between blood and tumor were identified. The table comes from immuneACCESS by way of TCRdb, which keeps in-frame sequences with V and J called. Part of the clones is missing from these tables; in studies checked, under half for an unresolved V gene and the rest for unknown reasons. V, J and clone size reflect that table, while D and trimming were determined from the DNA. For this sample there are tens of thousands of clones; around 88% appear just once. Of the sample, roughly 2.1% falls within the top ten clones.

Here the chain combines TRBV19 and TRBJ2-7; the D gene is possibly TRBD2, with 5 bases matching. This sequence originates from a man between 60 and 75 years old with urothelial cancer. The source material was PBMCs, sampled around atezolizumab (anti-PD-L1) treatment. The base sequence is TGTGCCACCGTCGATGGAGGCTATCCCTACGAGCAGTACTTC. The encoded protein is CATVDGGYPYEQYF. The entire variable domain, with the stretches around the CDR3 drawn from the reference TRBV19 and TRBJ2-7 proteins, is DGGITQSPKYLFRKEGQNVTLSCEQNLNHDAMYWYRQDPGQGLRLIYYSQIVNDFQKGDIAEGYSVSREKKESFPLTVTSAQKNPTAFYLCATVDGGYPYEQYFGPGTRLTVT.